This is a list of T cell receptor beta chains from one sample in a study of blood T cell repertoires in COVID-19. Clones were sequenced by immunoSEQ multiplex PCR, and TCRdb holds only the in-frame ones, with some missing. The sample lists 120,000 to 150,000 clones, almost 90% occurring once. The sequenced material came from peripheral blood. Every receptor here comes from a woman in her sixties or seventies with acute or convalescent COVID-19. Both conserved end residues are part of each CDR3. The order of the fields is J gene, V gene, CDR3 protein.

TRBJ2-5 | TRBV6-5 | CASSTYRGRETQYF
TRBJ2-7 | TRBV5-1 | CASSDPDRSPYEQYF
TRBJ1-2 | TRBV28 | CASSQTGNYGYTF
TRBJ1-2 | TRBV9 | CASSGLGGRQGFGYTF
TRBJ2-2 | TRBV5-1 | CASSLARELFF
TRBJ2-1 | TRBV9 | CASSPGGRSYNEQFF
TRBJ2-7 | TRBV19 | CASSITARGGGEQYF
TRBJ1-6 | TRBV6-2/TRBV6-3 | CASSYSTGYWNSPLHF
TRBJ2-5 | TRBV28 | CASRTGWAVETQYF
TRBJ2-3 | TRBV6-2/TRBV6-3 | CASSYQPAGTSTDTQYF
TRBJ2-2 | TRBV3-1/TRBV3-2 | CASSQQGGTGELFF
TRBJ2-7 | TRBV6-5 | CASSYGDITLSYEQYF
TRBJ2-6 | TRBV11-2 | CASSLDNGVSSGANVLTF
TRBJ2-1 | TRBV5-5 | CASSLADRALVNEQFF
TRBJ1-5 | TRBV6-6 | CASSYSIQNNQPQHF
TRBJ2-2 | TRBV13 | CASSKGLAGAPNTGELFF
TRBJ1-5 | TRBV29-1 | CSVSDRELSPGNQPQHF
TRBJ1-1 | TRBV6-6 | CASNYGTRGNTEAFF
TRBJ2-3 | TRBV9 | CASSYPGMADTQYF
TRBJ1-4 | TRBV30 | CAWSSTRSNEKLFF
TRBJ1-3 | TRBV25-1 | CASSGDGTVGNTIYF
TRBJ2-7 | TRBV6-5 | CASSYSGESYEQYF
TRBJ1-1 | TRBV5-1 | CASSHDRVAGAFF
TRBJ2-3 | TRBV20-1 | CSASRLAGTSTDTQYF
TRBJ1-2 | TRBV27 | CASSPTGNLNYGYTF
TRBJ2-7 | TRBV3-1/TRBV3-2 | CASSQDSSGGKYEQYF
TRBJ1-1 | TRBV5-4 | CASSYPGQMNTEAFF
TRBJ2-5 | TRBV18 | CASSLLLAGFQETQYF
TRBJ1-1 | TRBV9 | CASTRGQLNTEAFF
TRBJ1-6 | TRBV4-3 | CASSQDAGRMWPLHF
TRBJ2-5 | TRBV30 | CAWSKQFQETQYF
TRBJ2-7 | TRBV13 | CASSRGSEASYEQYF
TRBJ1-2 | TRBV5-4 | CASSPPTGINYGYTF
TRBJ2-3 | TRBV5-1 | CASSLGGPSTDTQYF
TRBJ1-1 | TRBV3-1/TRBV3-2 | CASSQARGYSLNTEAFF
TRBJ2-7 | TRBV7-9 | CASSPGTGLYEQYF
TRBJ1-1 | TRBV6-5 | CASTDRVGTEAFF
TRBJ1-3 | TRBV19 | CASTPSGLNTIYF
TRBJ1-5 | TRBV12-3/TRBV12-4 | CASSLGQNQPQHF
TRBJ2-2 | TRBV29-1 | CSVLGTEITGELFF